The rows below give T cell receptor beta chains drawn from one sample of a study of T cell changes during pregnancy in multiple sclerosis. This table comes from immunoSEQ multiplex PCR, and its TCRdb copy is limited to in-frame clones, with some not included. Among about 38,000 clones listed, about 93% were seen once. The sample here was CD4+ T cells from peripheral blood mononuclear cells, taken after pregnancy. These receptors all come from a female donor in good health, enrolled as a control in a pregnancy study. Each CDR3 is given with its conserved first and last residue. A D gene is named only where the DNA matches it firmly. A clone size is listed for some rows: how often the clone was seen (once, few, many), or a class if it is expanded.

>TRBV18|TRBD2|TRBJ2-1|once
CASSPPTGRAYNEQFF
TGTGCCAGCTCACCACCGACGGGGAGGGCCTACAATGAGCAGTTCTTC
>TRBV18|TRBD1|TRBJ1-2|NA
CASSGDRGRDYGYTF
TGTGCCAGCTCGGGCGACAGGGGCAGAGACTATGGCTACACCTTC
>TRBV4-2|TRBD2|TRBJ2-7|NA
CASQGGAGGPREQYF
TGTGCCAGCCAGGGGGGAGCGGGAGGGCCAAGAGAGCAGTACTTC
>TRBV5-6|NA|TRBJ1-3|NA
CASSLDSRSGNTIYF
TGTGCCAGCAGCTTGGACAGCCGCTCTGGAAACACCATATATTTT
>TRBV27|NA|TRBJ1-1|NA
CASRFGTPNTEAFF
TGTGCCAGCCGCTTCGGGACACCGAACACTGAAGCTTTCTTT
>TRBV10-1|TRBD1|TRBJ2-7|NA
CAHTGGRCTYEQYF
TGCGCCCACACAGGGGGCCGCTGCACCTACGAGCAGTACTTC
>TRBV18|TRBD1|TRBJ1-2|NA
CASSPVDRGHGYTF
TGTGCCAGCTCACCAGTCGACAGGGGCCATGGCTACACCTTC
>TRBV4-2|TRBD2|TRBJ2-3|NA
CASQPKIGTSGPSTDTQYF
TGTGCCAGCCAACCGAAGATCGGGACTAGCGGACCTAGCACAGATACGCAGTATTTT
>TRBV6-1|NA|TRBJ2-5|NA
CASSEHMGPRGETQYF
TGTGCCAGCAGTGAACATATGGGCCCACGAGGGGAGACCCAGTACTTC
>TRBV7-9|NA|TRBJ1-2|NA
CASSLAGGDYGYTF
TGTGCCAGCAGCTTAGCGGGGGGAGACTATGGCTACACCTTC
>TRBV18|TRBD2|TRBJ2-5|NA
CASSPPQRGGQETQYF
TGTGCCAGCTCACCACCCCAGCGGGGGGGCCAAGAGACCCAGTACTTC
>TRBV5-1|TRBD2|TRBJ2-3|NA
CASSYPITGVVAGVGSTDTQYF
TGCGCCAGCAGCTACCCGATTACAGGTGTCGTAGCGGGAGTGGGGAGCACAGATACGCAGTATTTT
>TRBV11-2|NA|TRBJ1-3|NA
CASSPQVSGNTIYF
TGTGCCAGCAGCCCCCAGGTCTCTGGAAACACCATATATTTT
>TRBV9|TRBD2|TRBJ2-2|once
CASSARPVLAGGPNTGELFF
TGTGCCAGCAGCGCTAGACCAGTACTAGCGGGGGGGCCGAACACCGGGGAGCTGTTTTTT
>TRBV11-1|TRBD2|TRBJ2-7|NA
CASSRGLAVYEQYF
TGTGCCAGCAGCCGGGGACTAGCGGTCTACGAGCAGTACTTC
>TRBV5-1|NA|TRBJ1-1|few
CASSLQNMNTEAFF
TGCGCCAGCAGCTTACAGAACATGAACACTGAAGCTTTCTTT
>TRBV15|NA|TRBJ2-5|NA
CATSRDLAVQETQYF
TGTGCCACCAGCAGAGATCTGGCCGTCCAAGAGACCCAGTACTTC
>TRBV4-1|TRBD1|TRBJ2-7|once
CASSQERQGYYEQYF
TGCGCCAGCAGCCAAGAACGACAGGGATACTACGAGCAGTACTTC
>TRBV14|NA|TRBJ2-1|once
CASSSLFEQFF
TGTGCCAGCAGCTCCCTGTTTGAGCAGTTCTTC
>TRBV5-1|TRBD1|TRBJ2-1|NA
CASRPGQGADEQFF
TGCGCCAGCAGACCCGGACAGGGAGCAGATGAGCAGTTCTTC
>TRBV30|NA|TRBJ1-5|NA
CAWRGRGFNQPQHF
TGTGCCTGGCGAGGACGGGGGTTCAATCAGCCCCAGCATTTT
>TRBV14|TRBD2|TRBJ2-5|NA
CASSQAGGGIKYF
TGTGCCAGCAGCCAAGCCGGGGGGGGAATTAAGTACTTC
>TRBV7-6|NA|TRBJ2-7|NA
CASSKDGQGHEQYF
TGTGCCAGCAGCAAAGACGGGCAGGGCCACGAGCAGTACTTC
>TRBV18|TRBD1|TRBJ2-5|NA
CASSPGTGDETQYF
TGTGCCAGCTCACCCGGGACAGGGGATGAGACCCAGTACTTC
>TRBV7-2|NA|TRBJ1-1|NA
CASSPGQHLVRSTEAFF
TGTGCCAGCAGCCCCGGACAGCACCTCGTAAGGAGCACTGAAGCTTTCTTT
>TRBV9|TRBD2|TRBJ2-2|NA
CASSVGLAGGLPGELFF
TGTGCCAGCAGCGTAGGTCTAGCGGGGGGACTCCCCGGGGAGCTGTTTTTT
>TRBV19|NA|TRBJ2-3|NA
CASSWAQANSDTQYF
TGTGCCAGTAGTTGGGCGCAGGCAAATTCAGATACGCAGTATTTT
>TRBV11-2|TRBD1|TRBJ1-1|NA
CASRLTGGLNTEAFF
TGTGCCAGCAGACTTACAGGGGGGCTGAACACTGAAGCTTTCTTT
>TRBV11-3|NA|TRBJ1-3|NA
CASSPRIGVTPGNTIYF
TGTGCCAGCAGCCCGAGGATAGGGGTTACACCTGGAAACACCATATATTTT